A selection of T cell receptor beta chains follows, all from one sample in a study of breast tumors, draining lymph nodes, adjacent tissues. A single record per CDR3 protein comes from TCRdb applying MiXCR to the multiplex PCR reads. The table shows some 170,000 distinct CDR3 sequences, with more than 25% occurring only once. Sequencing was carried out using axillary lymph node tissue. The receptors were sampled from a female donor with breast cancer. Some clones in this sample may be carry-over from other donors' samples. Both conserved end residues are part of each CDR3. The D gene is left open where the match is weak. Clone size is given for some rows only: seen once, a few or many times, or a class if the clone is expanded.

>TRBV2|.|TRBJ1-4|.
CASSGLAGLYEQYFGTLEKLFF
.
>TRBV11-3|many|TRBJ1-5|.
CASSFHGRVYSNQPQHF
TGTGCCAGCAGCTTCCATGGCAGGGTCTATAGCAATCAGCCCCAGCATTTT
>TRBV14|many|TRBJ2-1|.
CASSHTATSKFF
TGTGCCAGCAGTCACACGGCTACTAGCAAGTTCTTC
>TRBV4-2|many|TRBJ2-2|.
CASSQFTQAGITGELFF
TGTGCCAGCAGCCAATTCACTCAGGCGGGGATAACCGGGGAGCTGTTTTTT
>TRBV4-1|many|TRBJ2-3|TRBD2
CASSQRGAKGTSGGRSTDTQYF
TGCGCCAGCAGCCAAAGGGGGGCGAAGGGGACTAGCGGGGGGCGCAGCACAGATACGCAGTATTTT
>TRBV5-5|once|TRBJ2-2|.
CASSPGGASGELFF
TGTGCCAGCAGCCCAGGTGGGGCTAGCGGGGAGCTGTTTTTT
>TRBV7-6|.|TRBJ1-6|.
CATPAAAVSPLHF
TGTGCCACCCCGGCGGCAGCGGTCTCACCCCTCCACTTT
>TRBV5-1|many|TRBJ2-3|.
CASSPTDRDTQYF
TGCGCCAGCAGTCCTACTGACAGGGATACGCAGTATTTT
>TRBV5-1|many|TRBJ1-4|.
CASSLEGATNEKLFF
TGCGCCAGCAGCTTGGAGGGTGCAACTAATGAAAAACTGTTTTTT
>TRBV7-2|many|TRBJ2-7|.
CASSLDYSYEQYF
TGTGCCAGCAGCTTAGACTACTCCTACGAGCAGTACTTC
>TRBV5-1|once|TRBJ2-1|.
CASSSDGPSYNEQFF
TGCGCCAGCAGTTCCGACGGGCCGTCCTACAATGAGCAGTTCTTC
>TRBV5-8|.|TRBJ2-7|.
CASSLVGTEQYF
TGTGCCAGCAGCTTGGTCGGGACCGAGCAGTACTTC
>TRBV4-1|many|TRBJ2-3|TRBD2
CASSQAGGRTKPGTDTQYF
TGCGCCAGCAGCCAAGCCGGCGGGAGGACGAAACCGGGCACAGATACGCAGTATTTT
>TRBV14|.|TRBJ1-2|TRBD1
CASSQDRTGHYGYTF
TGTGCCAGCAGCCAAGATCGGACAGGCCACTATGGCTACACCTTC
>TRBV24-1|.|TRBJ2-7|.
CATGVPGSYEQCF
TGTGCCACCGGTGTCCCAGGGTCCTACGAGCAGTGCTTC
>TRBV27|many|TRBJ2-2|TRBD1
CASKAGGVSNTGELFF
TGTGCCAGCAAGGCAGGGGGCGTATCCAACACCGGGGAGCTGTTTTTT
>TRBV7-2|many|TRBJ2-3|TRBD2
CASNLSGRSTDTQYF
TGTGCCAGCAACCTTAGCGGGAGATCCACAGATACGCAGTATTTT
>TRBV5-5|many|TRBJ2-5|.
CASSSASVQETQYF
TGTGCCAGCAGCTCAGCTAGTGTCCAAGAGACCCAGTACTTC
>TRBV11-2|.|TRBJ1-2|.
CASSLEGGYGYTF
TGTGCCAGCAGCTTAGAGGGCGGCTATGGCTACACCTTC
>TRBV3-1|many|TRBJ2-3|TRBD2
CASSPGGKLTDTQYF
TGTGCCAGCAGCCCGGGGGGTAAGCTGACAGATACGCAGTATTTT
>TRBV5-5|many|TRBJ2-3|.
CASSFRGRGTDTQYF
TGTGCCAGCAGCTTTAGGGGCAGGGGAACAGATACGCAGTATTTT
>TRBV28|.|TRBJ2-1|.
CASSLLGGEQFF
TGTGCCAGCAGTTTATTGGGGGGTGAGCAGTTCTTC
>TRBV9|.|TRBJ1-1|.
CASSRGLGEAFF
TGTGCCAGCAGTAGGGGGTTGGGTGAAGCTTTCTTT
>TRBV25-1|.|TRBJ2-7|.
CASSARAGRDYYEQYF
TGTGCCAGCAGTGCTAGGGCAGGCAGGGATTATTACGAGCAGTACTTC
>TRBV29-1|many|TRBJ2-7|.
CSVTDAYEQYF
TGCAGCGTTACAGATGCCTACGAGCAGTACTTC
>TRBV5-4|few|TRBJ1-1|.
CASSGRGSLNTEAFF
TGTGCCAGCAGTGGGAGGGGGTCCTTAAACACTGAAGCTTTCTTT
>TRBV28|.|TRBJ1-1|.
CASTSPALRTEAFF
TGTGCCAGCACCTCCCCGGCCCTTAGGACTGAAGCTTTCTTT
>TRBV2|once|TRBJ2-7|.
CASWGVGSYEQYF
TGTGCCAGCTGGGGGGTGGGGTCCTACGAGCAGTACTTC
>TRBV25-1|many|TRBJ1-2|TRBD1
CASRFGQGYGYTF
TGTGCCAGCAGATTCGGACAGGGCTATGGCTACACCTTC
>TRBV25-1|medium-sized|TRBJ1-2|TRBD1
CASSLGTGEGYTF
TGTGCCAGCAGTCTGGGGACAGGGGAAGGCTACACCTTC
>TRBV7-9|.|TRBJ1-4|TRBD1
CASSSGQGVVEKLFF
TGTGCCAGCAGCTCGGGACAGGGGGTCGTTGAAAAACTGTTTTTT
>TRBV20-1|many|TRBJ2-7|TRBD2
CSAVAGGRGYEQYF
TGCAGTGCTGTAGCAGGAGGGAGGGGCTACGAGCAGTACTTC
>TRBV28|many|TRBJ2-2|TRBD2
CASASREVNTGELFF
TGTGCCAGCGCATCCCGGGAGGTTAACACCGGGGAGCTGTTTTTT
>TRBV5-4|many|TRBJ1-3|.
CATQGGSGNTIYF
TGTGCCACCCAAGGGGGATCTGGAAACACCATATATTTT
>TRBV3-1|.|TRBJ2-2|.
CASTAPFGELVF
TGTGCCAGCACGGCGCCATTCGGGGAGCTGGTTTTT
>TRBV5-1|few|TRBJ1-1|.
CASSLSQQGTEAFF
TGCGCCAGCAGCTTGTCACAACAGGGCACTGAAGCTTTCTTT
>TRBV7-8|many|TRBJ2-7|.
CASSLWEEDYEQYF
TGTGCCAGCAGCTTATGGGAGGAGGACTACGAGCAGTACTTC
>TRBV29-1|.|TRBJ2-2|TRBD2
CSAGGQGGLAGARGTDGELFF
TGCAGCGCGGGAGGACAGGGTGGGCTAGCGGGAGCTCGGGGGACGGACGGGGAGCTGTTTTTT
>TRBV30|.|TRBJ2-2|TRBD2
CAWKSREGPKVGELCF
TGTGCCTGGAAGTCGCGGGAGGGCCCAAAGGTCGGGGAGCTGTGTTTT
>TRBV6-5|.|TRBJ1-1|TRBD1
CASSRRQGHTEAFF
TGTGCCAGCAGTCGTCGACAGGGGCACACTGAAGCTTTCTTT
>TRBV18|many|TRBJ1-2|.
CASSPAGIGVEGYTF
TGTGCCAGCTCACCCGCAGGGATTGGAGTGGAAGGCTACACCTTC
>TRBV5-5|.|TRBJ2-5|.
CASSLGRNLETQYF
TGTGCCAGCAGCTTGGGTCGGAATTTGGAGACCCAGTACTTC
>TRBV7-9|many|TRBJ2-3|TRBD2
CASSVWDQLAAGAATQYF
TGTGCCAGCAGCGTTTGGGACCAACTAGCGGCCGGGGCAGCTACGCAGTATTTT
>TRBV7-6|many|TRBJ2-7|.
CASSSLEETSEQYF
TGTGCCAGCAGCTCATTAGAGGAAACCTCCGAGCAGTACTTC
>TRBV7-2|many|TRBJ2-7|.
CASSLTVQYEQYF
TGTGCCAGCAGCTTAACGGTCCAGTACGAGCAGTACTTC
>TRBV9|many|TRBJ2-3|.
CASSVDVPDTQYF
TGTGCCAGCAGCGTAGACGTCCCGGATACGCAGTATTTT
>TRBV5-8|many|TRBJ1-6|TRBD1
CASSRRDRANSPLHF
TGTGCCAGCAGCCGCCGGGACAGGGCTAATTCACCCCTCCACTTT